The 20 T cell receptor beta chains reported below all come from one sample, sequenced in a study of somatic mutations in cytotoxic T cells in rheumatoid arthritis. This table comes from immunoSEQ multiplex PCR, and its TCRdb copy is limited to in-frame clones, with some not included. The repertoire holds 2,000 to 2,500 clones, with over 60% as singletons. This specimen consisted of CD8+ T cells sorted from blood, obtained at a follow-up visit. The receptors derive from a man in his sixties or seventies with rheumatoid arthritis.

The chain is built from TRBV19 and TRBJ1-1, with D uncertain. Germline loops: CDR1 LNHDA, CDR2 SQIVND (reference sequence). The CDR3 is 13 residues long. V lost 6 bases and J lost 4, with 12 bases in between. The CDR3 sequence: CASRPDSLTEAFF. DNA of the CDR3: TGTGCCAGTAGGCCGGACTCTCTCACTGAAGCTTTCTTT.

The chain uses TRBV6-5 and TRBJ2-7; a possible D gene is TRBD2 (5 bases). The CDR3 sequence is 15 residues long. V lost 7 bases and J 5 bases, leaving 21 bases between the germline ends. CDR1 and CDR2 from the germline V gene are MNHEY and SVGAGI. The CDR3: CASISTGRRSDEQYF. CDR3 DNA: TGTGCCAGCATCTCGACGGGCAGGAGGTCTGACGAGCAGTACTTC.

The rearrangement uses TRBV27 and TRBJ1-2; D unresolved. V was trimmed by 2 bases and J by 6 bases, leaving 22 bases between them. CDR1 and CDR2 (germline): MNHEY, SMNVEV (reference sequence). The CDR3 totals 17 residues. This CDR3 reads CASSLGPKRGQINGYTF. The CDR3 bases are TGTGCCAGCAGTTTAGGGCCGAAGCGGGGTCAAATAAATGGCTACACCTTC.

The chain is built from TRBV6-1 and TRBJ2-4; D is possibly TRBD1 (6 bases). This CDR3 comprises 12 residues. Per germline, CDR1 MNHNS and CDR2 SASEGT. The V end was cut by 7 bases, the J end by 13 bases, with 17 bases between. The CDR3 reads CASITGSGEQYF. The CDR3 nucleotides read TGTGCCAGCATAACCGGCTCAGGGGAACAGTACTTC.

CDR3 sequence reads: CAWSGAGYTEAFF. CDR3 bases: TGTGCCTGGTCTGGTGCGGGTTACACTGAAGCTTTCTTT. This rearrangement joins TRBV30 to TRBJ1-1; D not resolved. The CDR3 is 13 amino acids. Trimming shortened V by 5 bases and J by 3 bases, and 13 bases separated the two germline ends. Germline-derived CDR1 and CDR2 are GTSNPN and SVGIG (reference sequence).

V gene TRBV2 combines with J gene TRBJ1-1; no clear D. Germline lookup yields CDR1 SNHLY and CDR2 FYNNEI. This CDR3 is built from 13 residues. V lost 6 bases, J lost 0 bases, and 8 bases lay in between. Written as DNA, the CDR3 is TGTGCCAGCAGGGCGGGCATGAACACTGAAGCTTTCTTT. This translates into CASRAGMNTEAFF.

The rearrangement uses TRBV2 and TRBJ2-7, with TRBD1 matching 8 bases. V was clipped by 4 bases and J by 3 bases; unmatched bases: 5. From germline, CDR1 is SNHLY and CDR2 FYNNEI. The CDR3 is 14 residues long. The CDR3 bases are TGTGCCAGCAGTGTATTCGGACAGGGCTACGAGCAGTACTTC. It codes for CASSVFGQGYEQYF.

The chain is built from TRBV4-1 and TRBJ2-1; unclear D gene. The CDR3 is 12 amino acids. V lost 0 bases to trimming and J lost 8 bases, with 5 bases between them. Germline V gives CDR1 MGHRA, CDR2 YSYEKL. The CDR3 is CASSQDGYEQFF. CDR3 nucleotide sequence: TGCGCCAGCAGCCAAGATGGGTATGAGCAGTTCTTC.

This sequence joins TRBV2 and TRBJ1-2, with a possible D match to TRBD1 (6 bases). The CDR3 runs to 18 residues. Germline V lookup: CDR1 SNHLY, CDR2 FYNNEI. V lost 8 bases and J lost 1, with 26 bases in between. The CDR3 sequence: CASSQPLTGGGINYGYTF. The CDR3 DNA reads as TGTGCCAGCTCCCAGCCCCTGACAGGAGGGGGAATTAACTATGGCTACACCTTC.

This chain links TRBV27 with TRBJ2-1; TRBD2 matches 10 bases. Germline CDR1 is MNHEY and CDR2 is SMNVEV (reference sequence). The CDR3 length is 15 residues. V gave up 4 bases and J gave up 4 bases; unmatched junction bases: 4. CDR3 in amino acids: CASSSGLAHYNEQFF. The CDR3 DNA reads TGTGCCAGCAGTTCGGGACTAGCGCATTACAATGAGCAGTTCTTC.

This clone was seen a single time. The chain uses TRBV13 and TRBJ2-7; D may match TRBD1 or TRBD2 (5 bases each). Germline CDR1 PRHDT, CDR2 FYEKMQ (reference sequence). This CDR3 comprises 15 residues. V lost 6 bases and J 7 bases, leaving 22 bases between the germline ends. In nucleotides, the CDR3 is TGTGCCAGCAGTTGGGGTGGGATGGGGGAAGGAGAGCAGTACTTC. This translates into CASSWGGMGEGEQYF.

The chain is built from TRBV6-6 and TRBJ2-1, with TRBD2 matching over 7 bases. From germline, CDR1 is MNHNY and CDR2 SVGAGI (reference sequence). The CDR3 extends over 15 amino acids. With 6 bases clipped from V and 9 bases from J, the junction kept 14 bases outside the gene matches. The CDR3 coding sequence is TGTGCCAGCAGCCACTTATGGGGGGGGAAAGGTGAGCAGTTCTTC. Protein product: CASSHLWGGKGEQFF.

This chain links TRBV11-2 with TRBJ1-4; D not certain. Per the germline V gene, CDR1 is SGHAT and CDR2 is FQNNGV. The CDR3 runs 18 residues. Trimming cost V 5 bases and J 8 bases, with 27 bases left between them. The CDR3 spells CASSPLPRVSVQEEKLFF. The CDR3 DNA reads TGTGCCAGCAGCCCCCTACCCCGGGTCTCCGTTCAGGAGGAAAAACTGTTTTTT.

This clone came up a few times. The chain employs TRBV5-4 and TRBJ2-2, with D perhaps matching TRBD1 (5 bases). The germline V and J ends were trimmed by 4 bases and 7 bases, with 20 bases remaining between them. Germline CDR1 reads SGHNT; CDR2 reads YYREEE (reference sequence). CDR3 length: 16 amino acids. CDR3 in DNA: TGTGCCAGCAGCCCTGCCGACAGTCTCTCATACGGGGAGCTGTTTTTT. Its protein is CASSPADSLSYGELFF. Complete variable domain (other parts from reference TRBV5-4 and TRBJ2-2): ETGVTQSPTHLIKTRGQQVTLRCSSQSGHNTVSWYQQALGQGPQFIFQYYREEENGRGNFPPRFSGLQFPNYSSELNVNALELDDSALYLCASSPADSLSYGELFFGEGSRLTVL.

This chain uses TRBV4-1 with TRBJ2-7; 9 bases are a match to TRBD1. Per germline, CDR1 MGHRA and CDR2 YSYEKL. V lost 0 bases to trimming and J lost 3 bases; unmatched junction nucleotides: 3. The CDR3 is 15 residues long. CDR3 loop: CASSQEPGQGYEQYF. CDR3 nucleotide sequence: TGCGCCAGCAGCCAAGAACCGGGACAGGGCTACGAGCAGTACTTC.

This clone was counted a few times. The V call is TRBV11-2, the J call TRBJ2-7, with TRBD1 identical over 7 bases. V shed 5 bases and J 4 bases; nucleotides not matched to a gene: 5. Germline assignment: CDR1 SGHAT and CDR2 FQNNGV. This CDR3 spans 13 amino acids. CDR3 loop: CASSVGQTYEQYF. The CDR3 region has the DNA TGTGCCAGCAGCGTGGGACAGACTTACGAGCAGTACTTC.

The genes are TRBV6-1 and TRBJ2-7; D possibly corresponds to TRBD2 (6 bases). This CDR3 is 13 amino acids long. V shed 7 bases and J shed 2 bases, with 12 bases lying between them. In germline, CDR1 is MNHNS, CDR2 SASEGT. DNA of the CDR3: TGTGCCAGCAAAGGGACTGACCCCTACGAGCAGTACTTC. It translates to CASKGTDPYEQYF.

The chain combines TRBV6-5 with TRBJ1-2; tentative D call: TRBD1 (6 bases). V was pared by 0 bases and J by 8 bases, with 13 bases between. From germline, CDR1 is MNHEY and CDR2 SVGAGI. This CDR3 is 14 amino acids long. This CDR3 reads CASSYSGGAQGYTF. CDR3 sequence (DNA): TGTGCCAGCAGTTACTCAGGGGGGGCGCAAGGCTACACCTTC.

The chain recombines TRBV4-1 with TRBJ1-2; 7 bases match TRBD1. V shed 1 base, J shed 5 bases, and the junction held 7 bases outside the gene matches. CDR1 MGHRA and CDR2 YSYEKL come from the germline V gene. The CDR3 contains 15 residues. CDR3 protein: CASSQGQGNIYGYTF. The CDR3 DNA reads TGCGCCAGCAGCCAAGGACAGGGAAATATTTATGGCTACACCTTC.

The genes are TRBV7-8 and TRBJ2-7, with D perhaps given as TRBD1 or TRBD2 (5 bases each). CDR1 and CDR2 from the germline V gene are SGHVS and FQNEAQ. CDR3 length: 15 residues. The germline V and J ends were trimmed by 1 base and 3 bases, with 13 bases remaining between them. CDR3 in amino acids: CASSLEVGTHYEQYF. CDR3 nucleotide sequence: TGTGCCAGCAGCTTAGAAGTAGGGACCCACTACGAGCAGTACTTC. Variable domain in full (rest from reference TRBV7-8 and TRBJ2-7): GAGVSQSPRYKVAKRGQDVALRCDPISGHVSLFWYQQALGQGPEFLTYFQNEAQLDKSGLPSDRFFAERPEGSVSTLKIQRTQQEDSAVYLCASSLEVGTHYEQYFGPGTRLTVT.